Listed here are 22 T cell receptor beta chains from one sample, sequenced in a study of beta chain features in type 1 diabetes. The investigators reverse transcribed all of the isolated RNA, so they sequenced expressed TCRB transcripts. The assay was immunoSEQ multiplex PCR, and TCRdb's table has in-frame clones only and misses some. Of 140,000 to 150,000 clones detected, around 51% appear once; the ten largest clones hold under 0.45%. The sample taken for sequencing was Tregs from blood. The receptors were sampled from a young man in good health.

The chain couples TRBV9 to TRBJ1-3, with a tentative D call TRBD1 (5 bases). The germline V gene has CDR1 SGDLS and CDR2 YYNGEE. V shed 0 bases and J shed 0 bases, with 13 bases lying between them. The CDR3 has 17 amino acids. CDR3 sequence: CASSVEAGHLSGNTIYF. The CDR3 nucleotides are TGTGCCAGCAGCGTAGAGGCAGGGCACCTCTCTGGAAACACCATATATTTT.

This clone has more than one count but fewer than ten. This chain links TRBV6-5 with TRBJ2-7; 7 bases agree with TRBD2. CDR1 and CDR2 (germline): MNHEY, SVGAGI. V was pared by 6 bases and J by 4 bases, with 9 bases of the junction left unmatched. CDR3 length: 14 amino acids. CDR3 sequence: CASRGLADLYEQYF. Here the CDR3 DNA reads TGTGCCAGCAGGGGTCTAGCGGATCTATACGAGCAGTACTTC.

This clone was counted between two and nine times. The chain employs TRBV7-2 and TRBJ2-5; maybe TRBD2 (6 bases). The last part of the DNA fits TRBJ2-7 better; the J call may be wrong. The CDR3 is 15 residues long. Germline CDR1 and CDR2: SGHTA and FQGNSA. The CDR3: CASSRVQASASEQYF. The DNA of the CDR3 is TGTGCCAGCAGCAGGGTCCAGGCTAGCGCATCCGAGCAGTACTTC.

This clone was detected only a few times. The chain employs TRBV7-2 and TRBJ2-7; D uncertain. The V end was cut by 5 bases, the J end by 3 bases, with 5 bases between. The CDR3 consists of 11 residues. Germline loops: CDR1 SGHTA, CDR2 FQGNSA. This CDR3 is CASSAHYEQYF. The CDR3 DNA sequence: TGTGCCAGCAGCGCGCACTACGAGCAGTACTTC.

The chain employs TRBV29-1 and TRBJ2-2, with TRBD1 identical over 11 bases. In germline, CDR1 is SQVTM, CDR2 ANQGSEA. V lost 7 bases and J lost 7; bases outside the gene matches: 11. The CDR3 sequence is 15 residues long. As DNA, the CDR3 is TGCAGCGCTAGAGGACAGGGGGCGTTGGGCGGGGAGCTGTTTTTT. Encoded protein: CSARGQGALGGELFF.

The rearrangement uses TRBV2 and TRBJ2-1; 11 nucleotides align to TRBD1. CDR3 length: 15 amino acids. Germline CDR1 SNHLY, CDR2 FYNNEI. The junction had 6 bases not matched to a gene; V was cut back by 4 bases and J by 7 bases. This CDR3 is CASSAGQGAWNEQFF. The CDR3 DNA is TGTGCCAGCAGTGCTGGACAGGGGGCTTGGAATGAGCAGTTCTTC.

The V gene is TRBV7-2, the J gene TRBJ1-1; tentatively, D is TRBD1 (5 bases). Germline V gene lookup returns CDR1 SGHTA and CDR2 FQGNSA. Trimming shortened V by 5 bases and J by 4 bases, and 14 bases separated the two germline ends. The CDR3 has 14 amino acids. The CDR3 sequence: CASSQGGRGTEAFF. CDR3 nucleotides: TGTGCCAGCAGCCAGGGAGGAAGGGGCACTGAAGCTTTCTTT.

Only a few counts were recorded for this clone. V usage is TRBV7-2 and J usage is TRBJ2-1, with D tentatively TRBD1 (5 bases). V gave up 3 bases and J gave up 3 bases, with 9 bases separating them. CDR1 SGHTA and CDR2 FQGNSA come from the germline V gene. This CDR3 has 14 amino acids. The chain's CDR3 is CASSFDSYYNEQFF. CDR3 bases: TGTGCCAGCAGCTTTGACAGCTACTACAATGAGCAGTTCTTC.

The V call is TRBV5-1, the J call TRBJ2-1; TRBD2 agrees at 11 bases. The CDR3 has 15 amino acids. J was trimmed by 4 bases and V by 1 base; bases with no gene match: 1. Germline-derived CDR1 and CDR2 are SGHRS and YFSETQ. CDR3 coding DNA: TGCGCCAGCAGCTTGACTAGCGGGGGATACAATGAGCAGTTCTTC. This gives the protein CASSLTSGGYNEQFF.

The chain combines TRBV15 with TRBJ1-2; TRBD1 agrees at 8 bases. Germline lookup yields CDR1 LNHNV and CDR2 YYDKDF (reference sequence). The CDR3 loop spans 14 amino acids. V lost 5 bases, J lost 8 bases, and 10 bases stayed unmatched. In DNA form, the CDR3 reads TGTGCCACCAGCCGAGGACAGGGCGGAGGGGGCTACACCTTC. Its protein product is CATSRGQGGGGYTF. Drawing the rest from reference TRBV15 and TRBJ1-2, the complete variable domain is DAMVIQNPRYQVTQFGKPVTLSCSQTLNHNVMYWYQQKSSQAPKLLFHYYDKDFNNEADTPDNFQSRRPNTSFCFLDIRSPGLGDTAMYLCATSRGQGGGGYTFGSGTRLTVV.

In DNA, the CDR3 is TGTGCCAGCATTCAATCCGGGGGGGGAGAGACCCAGTACTTC. Translating it yields CASIQSGGGETQYF. The chain combines TRBV6-5 with TRBJ2-5; 8 bases map to TRBD2. V lost 7 bases and J lost 4; bases outside the gene matches: 8. The CDR3 runs 14 residues. Germline CDR1 and CDR2: MNHEY and SVGAGI.

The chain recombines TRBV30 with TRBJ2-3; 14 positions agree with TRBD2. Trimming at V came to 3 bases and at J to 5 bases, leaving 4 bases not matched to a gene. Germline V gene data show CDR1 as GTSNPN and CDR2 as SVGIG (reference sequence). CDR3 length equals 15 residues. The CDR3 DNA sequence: TGTGCCTGGAGCCTCGGACTAGCGGGGGGAGATACGCAGTATTTT. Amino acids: CAWSLGLAGGDTQYF. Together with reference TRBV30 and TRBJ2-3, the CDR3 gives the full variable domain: SQTIHQWPATLVQPVGSPLSLECTVEGTSNPNLYWYRQAAGRGLQLLFYSVGIGQISSEVPQNLSASRPQDRQFILSSKKLLLSDSGFYLCAWSLGLAGGDTQYFGPGTRLTVL.

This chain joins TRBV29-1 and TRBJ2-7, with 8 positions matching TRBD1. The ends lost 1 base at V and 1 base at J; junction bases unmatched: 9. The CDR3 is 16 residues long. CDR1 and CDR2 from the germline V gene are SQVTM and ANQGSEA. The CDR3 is CSVEAYLQGGSYEQYF. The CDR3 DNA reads TGCAGCGTTGAAGCGTACTTACAGGGGGGATCCTACGAGCAGTACTTC.

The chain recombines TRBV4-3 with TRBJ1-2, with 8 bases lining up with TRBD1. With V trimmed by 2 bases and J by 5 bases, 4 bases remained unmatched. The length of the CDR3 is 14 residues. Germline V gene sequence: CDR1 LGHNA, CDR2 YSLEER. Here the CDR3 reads CASSQPGQVYGYTF. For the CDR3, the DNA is TGCGCCAGCAGCCAACCGGGACAGGTTTATGGCTACACCTTC.

The chain's CDR3 is CASSFPTSGGYNEQFF. In DNA form, the CDR3 reads TGTGCCAGCAGTTTCCCCACTAGCGGGGGATACAATGAGCAGTTCTTC. The chain employs TRBV28 and TRBJ2-1, with 11 positions matching TRBD2. Trimming at V came to 3 bases and at J to 4 bases, leaving 5 bases not matched to a gene. CDR1 and CDR2 from the germline V gene are MDHEN and SYDVKM. The CDR3 sequence is 16 residues long.

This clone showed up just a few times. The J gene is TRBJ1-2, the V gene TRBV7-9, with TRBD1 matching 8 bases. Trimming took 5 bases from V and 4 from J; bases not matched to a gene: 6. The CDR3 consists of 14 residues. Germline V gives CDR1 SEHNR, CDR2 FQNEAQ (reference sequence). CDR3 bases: TGTGCCAGCAGCCCCCGACAGGGGACCTATGGCTACACCTTC. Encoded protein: CASSPRQGTYGYTF.

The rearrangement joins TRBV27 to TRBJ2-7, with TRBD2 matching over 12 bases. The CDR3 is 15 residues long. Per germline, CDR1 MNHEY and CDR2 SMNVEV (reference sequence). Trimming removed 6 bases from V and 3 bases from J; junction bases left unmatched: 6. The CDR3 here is CASRPGLAGYYEQYF. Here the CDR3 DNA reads TGTGCCAGCAGGCCGGGACTAGCGGGTTACTACGAGCAGTACTTC.

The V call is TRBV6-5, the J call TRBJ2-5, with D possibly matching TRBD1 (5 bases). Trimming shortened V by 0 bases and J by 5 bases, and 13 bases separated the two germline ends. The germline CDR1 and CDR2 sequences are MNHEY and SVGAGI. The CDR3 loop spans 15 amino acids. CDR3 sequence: CASSYSRGSWETQYF. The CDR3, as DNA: TGTGCCAGCAGTTACTCTAGGGGTTCTTGGGAGACCCAGTACTTC.

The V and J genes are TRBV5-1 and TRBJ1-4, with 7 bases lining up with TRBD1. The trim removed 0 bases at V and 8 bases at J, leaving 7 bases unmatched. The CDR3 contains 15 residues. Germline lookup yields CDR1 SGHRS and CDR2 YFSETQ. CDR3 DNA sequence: TGCGCCAGCAGCTTGGCCGGGACAGCTTACGAAAAACTGTTTTTT. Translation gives CASSLAGTAYEKLFF.

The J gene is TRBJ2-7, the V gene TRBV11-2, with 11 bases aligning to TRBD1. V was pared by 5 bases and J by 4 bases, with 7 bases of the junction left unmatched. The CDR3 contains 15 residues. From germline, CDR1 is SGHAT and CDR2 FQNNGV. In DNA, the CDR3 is TGTGCCAGCAGCCCGGGGACAGGGGGTGGTTACGAGCAGTACTTC. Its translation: CASSPGTGGGYEQYF.

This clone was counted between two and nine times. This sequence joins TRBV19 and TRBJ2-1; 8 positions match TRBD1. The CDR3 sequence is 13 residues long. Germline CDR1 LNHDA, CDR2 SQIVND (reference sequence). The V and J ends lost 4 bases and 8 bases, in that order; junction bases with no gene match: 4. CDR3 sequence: CASSRRQGYEQFF. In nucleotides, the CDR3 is TGTGCCAGTAGTAGGCGACAGGGGTATGAGCAGTTCTTC.

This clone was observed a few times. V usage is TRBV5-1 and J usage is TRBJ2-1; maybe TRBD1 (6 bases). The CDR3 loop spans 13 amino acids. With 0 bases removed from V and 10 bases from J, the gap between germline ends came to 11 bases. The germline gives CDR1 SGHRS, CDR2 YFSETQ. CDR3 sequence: CASSLAGVGEQFF. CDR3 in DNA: TGCGCCAGCAGCTTGGCAGGGGTTGGAGAGCAGTTCTTC.